Each of the 23 T cell receptor beta chains below was sequenced from the same sample in a study of radiotherapy plus CTLA-4 blockade in lung cancer. Profiled with immunoSEQ multiplex PCR; TCRdb holds only in-frame clones, not every one. The sample shows around 40,000 clones, approximately 86% of them seen only once. The sequencing used peripheral blood, collected from a patient treated with radiotherapy plus ipilimumab. The receptors come from a human donor with non-small cell lung cancer whose response to radiotherapy plus ipilimumab could not be evaluated.

The rearrangement links TRBV11-3 to TRBJ2-1; 14 nucleotides line up with TRBD2. The V segment lost 4 bases and the J segment 6 bases; nucleotides outside the gene matches: 8. Per the germline V gene, CDR1 is SGHNT and CDR2 is YENEEA. The length of the CDR3 is 17 residues. The CDR3 is CASSSRLAGGPVNEQFF. The CDR3 nucleotides are TGTGCCAGCAGCTCTAGACTAGCGGGAGGGCCGGTCAATGAGCAGTTCTTC. The entire variable domain, with the rest obtained from reference TRBV11-3 and TRBJ2-1, is as follows: EAGVVQSPRYKIIEKKQPVAFWCNPISGHNTLYWYLQNLGQGPELLIRYENEEAVDDSQLPKDRFSAERLKGVDSTLKIQPAELGDSAVYLCASSSRLAGGPVNEQFFGPGTRLTVL.

This clone rates as medium-sized. The chain couples TRBV11-2 to TRBJ2-3; 13 bases align to TRBD2. The CDR3 is 16 amino acids. Germline V gene lookup returns CDR1 SGHAT and CDR2 FQNNGV. The junction had 7 bases not matched to a gene; V was cut back by 5 bases and J by 5 bases. The chain's CDR3 is CASSQLAGGTQDTQYF. Here the CDR3 DNA reads TGTGCCAGCAGCCAACTAGCGGGGGGGACGCAAGATACGCAGTATTTT.

J is TRBJ1-4 and V is TRBV6-1; TRBD1 aligns across 8 bases. CDR3 size: 14 residues. Germline V CDR1 and CDR2: MNHNS, SASEGT. After removal of 1 base from V and 5 bases from J, the junction contained 0 bases not matched to a gene. The CDR3 region is CASSEGQGNEKLFF. DNA of the CDR3: TGTGCCAGCAGTGAAGGACAGGGGAATGAAAAACTGTTTTTT.

This chain connects TRBV10-3 to TRBJ2-1; TRBD2 matches at 9 bases. Trimming removed 6 bases from V and 5 bases from J; junction bases left unmatched: 14. Germline V lookup: CDR1 ENHRY, CDR2 SYGVKD. The CDR3 consists of 17 residues. The CDR3 DNA reads as TGTGCCATCAGGGCGGGAGGGCCGAGTGGGTTCGACAATGAGCAGTTCTTC. It specifies CAIRAGGPSGFDNEQFF.

The sample holds one count of this clone. This chain joins TRBV19 and TRBJ2-3; 7 bases agree with TRBD1. This CDR3 has 15 residues. Germline lookup yields CDR1 LNHDA and CDR2 SQIVND (reference sequence). The ends lost 6 bases at V and 0 bases at J; junction bases unmatched: 6. In nucleotides, the CDR3 is TGTGCCAGTAGCACGGGACAGACTAGCACAGATACGCAGTATTTT. It is translated as CASSTGQTSTDTQYF.

V gene TRBV6-6 combines with J gene TRBJ2-5; perhaps TRBD1 as D (6 bases). V gave up 7 bases and J gave up 5 bases, with 23 bases separating them. The CDR3 sequence is 16 residues long. Per germline, CDR1 MNHNY and CDR2 SVGAGI (reference sequence). CDR3: CASITTARGNRETQYF. CDR3 nucleotides: TGTGCCAGCATCACTACAGCCAGGGGCAATCGGGAGACCCAGTACTTC.

In its sample, this clone was seen a few times. The V gene is TRBV13, the J gene TRBJ2-7, with 7 bases matching TRBD2. The germline gives CDR1 PRHDT, CDR2 FYEKMQ (reference sequence). The CDR3 contains 19 residues. J was trimmed by 4 bases and V by 4 bases; bases with no gene match: 22. Here the CDR3 reads CASSCRSLRGSICGYEQYF. The CDR3 region has the DNA TGTGCCAGCAGCTGCCGGTCTCTCCGCGGGAGTATTTGTGGATACGAGCAGTACTTC.

This clone was counted between two and nine times. V gene TRBV5-1 combines with J gene TRBJ2-1; D might be TRBD2 (5 bases). V lost 5 bases to trimming and J lost 6 bases, with 15 bases between them. Germline CDR1 and CDR2: SGHRS and YFSETQ. This CDR3 spans 14 amino acids. The CDR3 nucleotides are TGCGCCAGCAGGCCGAGGGTAGGAGTCAATGAGCAGTTCTTC. Amino acid sequence: CASRPRVGVNEQFF.

This clone was picked up many times. The V call is TRBV5-4, the J call TRBJ2-4; tentative D call: TRBD2 (5 bases). CDR1 and CDR2 from the germline V gene are SGHNT and YYREEE (reference sequence). Trimming removed 4 bases from V and 11 bases from J, with 19 bases in between. CDR3 length equals 14 residues. This chain's CDR3 is CASSNGRFGVFQYF. The CDR3 DNA follows: TGTGCCAGCAGCAACGGTCGCTTCGGGGTTTTTCAGTACTTC.

This chain joins TRBV28 and TRBJ2-5, with 8 positions matching TRBD1. Germline lookup yields CDR1 MDHEN and CDR2 SYDVKM. This CDR3 has 15 residues. The V and J ends lost 4 bases and 4 bases, in that order; junction bases with no gene match: 8. The CDR3 reads CASSSPQGAGETQYF. CDR3 bases: TGTGCCAGCAGTTCCCCTCAGGGGGCAGGAGAGACCCAGTACTTC.

This chain links TRBV10-3 with TRBJ2-2; 9 nucleotides align to TRBD1. Germline V gives CDR1 ENHRY, CDR2 SYGVKD. The CDR3 is made up of 16 amino acids. V shed 2 bases, J shed 7 bases, and the junction held 8 bases outside the gene matches. The CDR3 DNA follows: TGTGCCATCAGTGAGCTACTGACAGGGGGTGTCGGGGAGCTGTTTTTT. Encoded protein: CAISELLTGGVGELFF.

The CDR3 bases are TGCGCCAGCAGCCCAACTTCCGGGTTTTCAGAAGGCTACACCTTC. This gives the protein CASSPTSGFSEGYTF. The chain carries TRBV4-1 and TRBJ1-2; D remains ambiguous. V was trimmed by 4 bases and J by 8 bases, leaving 20 bases between them. The CDR3 is 15 residues long. Germline V CDR1 and CDR2: MGHRA, YSYEKL.

This clone was detected a few times. This chain connects TRBV27 to TRBJ2-1, with a tentative D call TRBD1 (7 bases). The CDR3 covers 14 residues. Germline CDR1 MNHEY, CDR2 SMNVEV (reference sequence). With 5 bases removed from V and 2 bases from J, the gap between germline ends came to 10 bases. The CDR3 DNA reads as TGTGCCAGCAGTCCAGGGGGGCCCTACAATGAGCAGTTCTTC. Amino acid sequence: CASSPGGPYNEQFF.

The V gene is TRBV4-1, the J gene TRBJ1-2, with D maybe TRBD1 (5 bases). Trimming cost V 0 bases and J 3 bases, with 11 bases left between them. This CDR3 spans 15 amino acids. The germline V gene encodes CDR1 MGHRA and CDR2 YSYEKL. The CDR3 region is CASSQDPQGYYGYTF. The CDR3 DNA reads TGCGCCAGCAGCCAAGATCCTCAGGGCTACTATGGCTACACCTTC.

V is TRBV6-1 and J is TRBJ2-7, with D maybe TRBD1 (6 bases). The CDR3 length is 12 residues. The V gene's germline CDR1 is MNHNS and CDR2 SASEGT. Trimming took 8 bases from V and 3 from J, leaving 11 bases between them. The CDR3 DNA follows: TGTGCCAGCCGGGACACAAACTACGAGCAGTACTTC. Its protein is CASRDTNYEQYF.

The chain couples TRBV5-1 to TRBJ2-7; 11 bases map to TRBD1. This CDR3 spans 14 amino acids. The ends lost 4 bases at V and 4 bases at J; junction bases unmatched: 4. Per the germline V gene, CDR1 is SGHRS and CDR2 is YFSETQ. In DNA form, the CDR3 reads TGCGCCAGCAGCGGACAGGGGGCTCGGTACGAGCAGTACTTC. Amino acids: CASSGQGARYEQYF.

The chain carries TRBV14 and TRBJ1-1; weak D call: TRBD1 (5 bases). The V gene lost 7 bases and the J gene lost 3 bases, with 12 bases spanning the gap. This CDR3 is built from 13 residues. Germline V gene sequence: CDR1 SGHDN, CDR2 FVKESK. The CDR3 here is CASTPGPYTEAFF. As DNA, the CDR3 is TGTGCCAGCACCCCAGGGCCCTACACTGAAGCTTTCTTT.

Note on this clone: One junction end disagrees with the germline gene, perhaps due to a read error. V usage is TRBV7-9 and J usage is TRBJ2-1; D possibly corresponds to TRBD1 (6 bases). This CDR3 contains 14 residues. The germline CDR1 and CDR2 sequences are SEHNR and FQNEAQ (reference sequence). The CDR3 nucleotides read TGTGCCGGCAGCTCCAGGGGCGGGTACAATGAGCAGTTCTTC. It is translated as CAGSSRGGYNEQFF. The full variable domain, rest sourced from reference TRBV7-9 and TRBJ2-1, is DTGVSQNPRHKITKRGQNVTFRCDPISEHNRLYWYRQTLGQGPEFLTYFQNEAQLEKSRLLSDRFSAERPKGSFSTLEIQRTEQGDSAMYLCAGSSRGGYNEQFFGPGTRLTVL.

V usage is TRBV5-1 and J usage is TRBJ2-7; 11 nucleotides match TRBD2. Per germline, CDR1 SGHRS and CDR2 YFSETQ. V shed 3 bases, J shed 0 bases, and the junction held 5 bases outside the gene matches. The CDR3 spans 16 residues. The chain's CDR3 is CASSSSSGRTSYEQYF. The CDR3 DNA reads as TGCGCCAGCAGCTCGTCTAGCGGGAGGACCTCCTACGAGCAGTACTTC.

V and J are TRBV6-1 and TRBJ1-2; tentatively, D is TRBD1 (6 bases). V shed 4 bases and J shed 6 bases, with 15 bases lying between them. This CDR3 contains 14 residues. Germline V lookup: CDR1 MNHNS, CDR2 SASEGT. The CDR3 coding sequence is TGTGCCAGCAGTGCGATATCGGGGGGCAATGGCTACACCTTC. Encoded protein: CASSAISGGNGYTF.

The chain uses TRBV27 and TRBJ1-5; D might be TRBD1 (6 bases). Germline CDR1 MNHEY, CDR2 SMNVEV (reference sequence). V was cut by 6 bases and J by 1 base, with 13 bases left in between. CDR3 length: 15 residues. The CDR3 sequence: CASRPGQSSNQPQHF. CDR3 nucleotides: TGTGCCAGCAGACCCGGACAGTCCAGCAATCAGCCCCAGCATTTT.

This clone has a single count. Here the CDR3 DNA reads TGTGCCAGCAGCTTTGGACTAGCGGGAGCAGATACGCAGTATTTT. It translates to CASSFGLAGADTQYF. This sequence joins TRBV7-2 and TRBJ2-3; TRBD2 agrees at 13 bases. The CDR3 runs to 15 residues. Germline trimming cut 3 bases from V and 4 bases from J; bases unmatched to any gene: 1. CDR1 SGHTA and CDR2 FQGNSA come from the germline V gene.

The chain employs TRBV6-5 and TRBJ1-5; possibly TRBD1 for D (5 bases). Germline assignment: CDR1 MNHEY and CDR2 SVGAGI. V was pared by 6 bases and J by 7 bases, with 13 bases between. The CDR3 extends over 13 amino acids. The CDR3 nucleotides are TGTGCCAGCAGCCGGGGGGGTGGGCAGCCCCAGCATTTT. This gives the protein CASSRGGGQPQHF.